This TCR beta chain was found in a study of T cell responses to AZD1222 COVID-19 vaccine. General observations from the study: At 160-218 and 743-854, vaccine-associated CD4 TCRs were dominant, and they spanned spike. Among those given AZD1222, only 5 to 7 were seropositive at baseline. The donor group comprised mostly white British people and more females; the analysis possibly underestimated clonal diversity.

The CDR3 runs 15 residues. With 6 bases removed from V and 2 bases from J, the gap between germline ends came to 17 bases. Germline CDR1 reads MNHEY; CDR2 reads SVGAGI. Analyses pooled second doses at about 4 or about 12 weeks. On this clone: The antigen remains undetermined.

Repertoires were generated with immunoSEQ multiplex PCR, while TCRdb's copy carries only in-frame clones and drops some. The sample lists some 180,000 clones; around 90% were seen once. Sample: peripheral blood, taken 28 days after the second AZD1222 dose. The rearrangement links TRBV6-5 to TRBJ2-7, with no clear D. This clonotype was obtained from an adult who received the AZD1222 COVID-19 vaccine. This CDR3 reads CASSNTGLQPYEQYF. The CDR3 DNA reads as TGTGCCAGCAGCAATACCGGGCTCCAGCCCTACGAGCAGTACTTC.